Listed below are T cell receptor beta chains from one sample, sequenced in a study of OX40 agonist ivuxolimab in advanced cancers. Sequenced by immunoSEQ multiplex PCR; TCRdb stores in-frame clones only, minus some. The sample includes 66,000 or so clones, about three quarters of them seen just once. Sequences were derived from CD4+ or CD8+ T cells sorted from blood, sampled in a trial of the OX40 agonist ivuxolimab. These receptors were obtained from an adult with an advanced solid tumor such as melanoma, head and neck, liver or kidney cancer. The CDR3 runs from the conserved cysteine through the conserved F or W. The order of the fields is clone size, D gene, J gene, V gene, CDR3 protein, CDR3 DNA. The D gene is left open where the match is weak. Some rows have no size entry. The others give once, few or many, or a class for an expanded clone.

clone size: .
D gene: .
J gene: TRBJ1-3
V gene: TRBV30
CDR3 protein: CAWSAGGGNTIYF
CDR3 DNA: TGTGCCTGGAGTGCCGGAGGTGGAAACACCATATATTTT

clone size: .
D gene: .
J gene: TRBJ2-5
V gene: TRBV6-1
CDR3 protein: CASSEGVGQERETQYF
CDR3 DNA: TGTGCCAGCAGTGAAGGGGTCGGTCAGGAAAGGGAGACCCAGTACTTC

clone size: many
D gene: .
J gene: TRBJ1-1
V gene: TRBV18
CDR3 protein: CASSPGVNTEAFF
CDR3 DNA: TGTGCCAGCTCACCAGGGGTGAACACTGAAGCTTTCTTT

clone size: .
D gene: .
J gene: TRBJ2-5
V gene: TRBV15
CDR3 protein: CATSRYRTDQRETQYF
CDR3 DNA: TGTGCCACCAGCAGATATAGGACAGATCAACGGGAGACCCAGTACTTC

clone size: .
D gene: .
J gene: TRBJ2-7
V gene: TRBV7-7
CDR3 protein: CASSLGVPYEQYF
CDR3 DNA: TGTGCTAGCAGCTTAGGAGTCCCCTACGAGCAGTACTTC

clone size: .
D gene: TRBD1
J gene: TRBJ1-4
V gene: TRBV9
CDR3 protein: CASSVATGGYEKLFF
CDR3 DNA: TGTGCCAGCAGCGTAGCGACAGGGGGATATGAAAAACTGTTTTTT

clone size: .
D gene: .
J gene: TRBJ1-3
V gene: TRBV7-8
CDR3 protein: CASSFSGDSGNTIYF
CDR3 DNA: TGTGCCAGCAGCTTTAGCGGTGACTCTGGAAACACCATATATTTT

clone size: .
D gene: .
J gene: TRBJ1-1
V gene: TRBV5-1
CDR3 protein: CASSLVGTEAFF
CDR3 DNA: TGCGCCAGCAGCTTGGTGGGCACTGAAGCTTTCTTT

clone size: once
D gene: .
J gene: TRBJ2-1
V gene: TRBV18
CDR3 protein: CASSPNIATGTSYNEQFF
CDR3 DNA: TGTGCCAGCTCACCAAATATTGCAACAGGGACCTCCTACAATGAGCAGTTCTTC

clone size: .
D gene: .
J gene: TRBJ2-5
V gene: TRBV7-6
CDR3 protein: CASSRDQGYQETQYF
CDR3 DNA: TGTGCCAGCAGTCGCGATCAAGGGTACCAAGAGACCCAGTACTTC

clone size: .
D gene: .
J gene: TRBJ1-5
V gene: TRBV7-6
CDR3 protein: CASSPTGSNQPQHF
CDR3 DNA: TGTGCCAGCAGCCCAACAGGGAGCAATCAGCCCCAGCATTTT